This TCR beta chain stems from a study of identical twins. The sample holds a few counts of this clonotype. Its target is unknown. V lost 0 bases, J lost 4 bases, and 6 bases lay in between. Germline values: CDR1 LGHDT, CDR2 YNNKEL (reference sequence). CDR3 size: 13 residues. Template switching, a step in the protocol, added a universal primer site, and cDNA carried unique molecular identifiers. TCRdb analysed the 5' RACE reads with MiXCR anew, one entry per CDR3 protein. This table has 750,000 to 950,000 distinct CDR3 sequences, approximately 13% appearing once. Broader study findings: Alpha sequences that were out-of-frame and twin-shared showed an excess of low generation probability.

No donor was unhealthy or non-Caucasian. These records were also assigned to another study, of yellow fever vaccine responses in identical twins.

The chain has TRBV3-1 and TRBJ1-2; D not resolved. The TCR was taken from a woman aged 18-30 years in good health. The sequenced sample was PBMCs. CDR3 sequence reads: CASSQDISYGYTF. DNA of the CDR3: TGTGCCAGCAGCCAAGATATAAGCTATGGCTACACCTTC. Together with reference TRBV3-1 and TRBJ1-2, the CDR3 gives the full variable domain: DTAVSQTPKYLVTQMGNDKSIKCEQNLGHDTMYWYKQDSKKFLKIMFSYNNKELIINETVPNRFSPKSPDKAHLNLHINSLELGDSAVYFCASSQDISYGYTFGSGTRLTVV.